These 22 T cell receptor beta chains were all obtained from the same sample, sequenced in a study of blood T cell repertoires in COVID-19. Clones were read by immunoSEQ multiplex PCR, and TCRdb kept only the in-frame ones, dropping some. The sample lists 270,000 or so clones, about 81% occurring once. The sample comprised peripheral blood. These receptors were collected from a human donor with COVID-19, enrolled during active disease. The donor label of this sample is uncertain.

The genes are TRBV28 and TRBJ1-2, with 9 bases identical to TRBD1. Germline CDR1 and CDR2: MDHEN and SYDVKM. CDR3 length: 16 residues. The junction had 15 bases not matched to a gene; V was cut back by 5 bases and J by 8 bases. The DNA for the CDR3 is TGTGCCAGCAGTGCCACCTACAGGGGGCGTTTGGAAGGCTACACCTTC. Residues: CASSATYRGRLEGYTF.

The V and J genes are TRBV28 and TRBJ2-1; TRBD1 agrees at 8 bases. The CDR3 is 18 residues long. After removal of 8 bases from V and 4 bases from J, the junction contained 19 bases not matched to a gene. Germline CDR1 MDHEN, CDR2 SYDVKM. CDR3 region: CASLMGPTGDFRYNEQFF. DNA of the CDR3: TGTGCCAGCTTAATGGGGCCGACAGGGGACTTCCGATACAATGAGCAGTTCTTC.

The chain combines TRBV10-3 with TRBJ2-7; the D is unclear. Trimming took off 6 bases at V and 5 bases at J, with 11 bases between the two ends. Germline values: CDR1 ENHRY, CDR2 SYGVKD. This CDR3 spans 12 amino acids. The CDR3 loop reads CAISPQRDEQYF. CDR3 DNA: TGTGCCATCAGCCCTCAGCGTGACGAGCAGTACTTC.

This CDR3 reads CASSLEGKGTDQYGYTF. DNA of the CDR3: TGTGCCAGCAGCTTAGAGGGTAAAGGGACAGACCAATATGGCTACACCTTC. The V call is TRBV7-2, the J call TRBJ1-2; 7 bases match TRBD1. The CDR3 contains 17 residues. The germline V gene encodes CDR1 SGHTA and CDR2 FQGNSA. The V and J ends lost 1 base and 5 bases, in that order; junction bases with no gene match: 13.

J is TRBJ2-7 and V is TRBV5-4; the D gene is possibly TRBD2 (6 bases). Germline CDR1 and CDR2: SGHNT and YYREEE (reference sequence). Between the trimmed V and J ends, which lost 4 bases and 0 bases, there was a span of 14 bases. The CDR3 covers 15 residues. CDR3 coding DNA: TGTGCCAGCAGCCCCCGGGACGGGAGCTCCTACGAGCAGTACTTC. This encodes CASSPRDGSSYEQYF.

This clone was recorded many times. The rearrangement joins TRBV7-9 to TRBJ2-5; no clear D gene. The CDR3 is 14 residues long. The ends were cut back, 3 bases at V and 5 bases at J, with 13 bases in the middle. CDR1 SEHNR and CDR2 FQNEAQ come from the germline V gene (reference sequence). This CDR3 reads CASSFAVLRETQYF. As DNA, the CDR3 is TGTGCCAGCAGCTTTGCCGTTCTCCGGGAGACCCAGTACTTC.

CDR3 sequence: CASSLSPGIGETQYF. DNA of the CDR3: TGTGCCAGTAGTCTCTCGCCAGGGATTGGGGAGACCCAGTACTTC. The rearrangement uses TRBV19 and TRBJ2-5; perhaps TRBD1 as D (5 bases). The V gene lost 5 bases and the J gene lost 5 bases, with 18 bases spanning the gap. The CDR3 totals 15 residues. CDR1 and CDR2 from the germline V gene are LNHDA and SQIVND (reference sequence).

Comment on this clone: At the DNA level, this CDR3 is encoded by other sequences in the same sample as well. CDR3 region: CASSPGQGAQPQHF. In nucleotides, the CDR3 is TGCGCCAGCAGCCCAGGACAGGGGGCTCAGCCCCAGCATTTT. The chain combines TRBV5-1 with TRBJ1-5; 11 nucleotides match TRBD1. The CDR3 has 14 amino acids. In germline, CDR1 is SGHRS, CDR2 YFSETQ. Trimming cost V 4 bases and J 6 bases; bases outside gene matches: 3.

The chain joins TRBV30 to TRBJ1-1; no clear D gene. This CDR3 comprises 12 residues. V was trimmed by 0 bases and J by 10 bases, leaving 12 bases between them. CDR1 is GTSNPN, CDR2 SVGIG, per germline (reference sequence). CDR3 DNA: TGTGCCTGGAGTGTATGGGAGAGTGTAGCTTTCTTT. It codes for CAWSVWESVAFF.

The chain carries TRBV28 and TRBJ2-1; no clear D. Trimming took 5 bases from V and 4 from J, leaving 18 bases between them. The CDR3 is 16 amino acids. Germline V CDR1 and CDR2: MDHEN, SYDVKM. CDR3 region: CASSTPHLVGYNEQFF. The CDR3 region has the DNA TGTGCCAGCAGTACCCCTCACTTGGTCGGTTACAATGAGCAGTTCTTC. Using reference TRBV28 and TRBJ2-1 for the parts outside the CDR3, the full variable domain is DVKVTQSSRYLVKRTGEKVFLECVQDMDHENMFWYRQDPGLGLRLIYFSYDVKMKEKGDIPEGYSVSREKKERFSLILESASTNQTSMYLCASSTPHLVGYNEQFFGPGTRLTVL.

The CDR3 sequence is CASSQDPAGAYYNEQFF. The CDR3, as DNA: TGTGCCAGCAGCCAAGATCCGGCGGGAGCCTACTACAATGAGCAGTTCTTC. The chain uses TRBV4-2 and TRBJ2-1, with 7 bases identical to TRBD2. V lost 0 bases, J lost 3 bases, and 8 bases stayed unmatched. The germline V gene encodes CDR1 LGHNA and CDR2 YNFKEQ. This CDR3 is 17 amino acids long.

This chain uses TRBV5-3 with TRBJ2-7; D remains unclear. TRBV5-3 is marked as an open reading frame, function uncertain. Trimming took off 4 bases at V and 1 base at J, with 12 bases between the two ends. The CDR3 contains 14 residues. CDR3 DNA: TGTGCCAGAAGCCTCGGTATCCCGTCCTACGAGCAGTACTTC. Its translation is CARSLGIPSYEQYF.

This clone has just a few counts. This chain joins TRBV20-1 and TRBJ2-7; D unresolved. The germline V gene encodes CDR1 DFQATT and CDR2 SNEGSKA (reference sequence). This CDR3 region has 11 residues. V gave up 3 bases and J gave up 3 bases, with 6 bases separating them. The CDR3 is CSASRVYEQYF. CDR3 coding DNA: TGCAGTGCTAGTAGAGTCTACGAGCAGTACTTC.

The rearrangement links TRBV5-1 to TRBJ1-6, with unresolved D. The V and J ends lost 1 base and 6 bases respectively, with 11 bases between them. This CDR3 is built from 15 residues. Germline V gene sequence: CDR1 SGHRS, CDR2 YFSETQ. The CDR3 nucleotides read TGCGCCAGCAGCTTGTCCTCCGGGATTAATTCACCCCTCCACTTT. It is translated as CASSLSSGINSPLHF.

V gene TRBV7-9 combines with J gene TRBJ2-1; 7 bases match TRBD2. The germline CDR1 and CDR2 sequences are SEHNR and FQNEAQ (reference sequence). With V trimmed by 3 bases and J by 3 bases, 8 bases remained unmatched. CDR3 length equals 16 residues. CDR3 sequence reads: CASSLHRDYLYNEQFF. The CDR3, as DNA: TGTGCCAGCAGCTTGCACCGGGACTACCTCTACAATGAGCAGTTCTTC.

The chain is built from TRBV30 and TRBJ1-6; TRBD1 agrees at 10 bases. This CDR3 region has 13 residues. The ends lost 5 bases at V and 10 bases at J; junction bases unmatched: 5. Germline V CDR1 and CDR2: GTSNPN, SVGIG (reference sequence). The CDR3 spells CAWATGGMSPLHF. The CDR3 nucleotides read TGTGCCTGGGCGACAGGGGGCATGTCACCCCTCCACTTT.

The rearrangement uses TRBV4-1 and TRBJ1-5; D is uncertain. The CDR3 consists of 15 residues. Trimming cost V 0 bases and J 6 bases, with 12 bases left between them. Germline V gene sequence: CDR1 MGHRA, CDR2 YSYEKL. This CDR3 is CASSQDPTRGQPQHF. CDR3 nucleotides: TGCGCCAGCAGCCAAGACCCAACACGGGGTCAGCCCCAGCATTTT.

This clone showed up just a few times. The genes are TRBV6-5 and TRBJ2-5; 7 nucleotides agree with TRBD2. V lost 8 bases and J lost 2; bases outside the gene matches: 11. The CDR3 loop spans 15 amino acids. Looked up from germline, CDR1 is MNHEY and CDR2 is SVGAGI. CDR3 sequence reads: CASHESGGPQETQYF. CDR3 in DNA: TGTGCCAGCCATGAGTCGGGGGGACCACAAGAGACCCAGTACTTC.

V usage is TRBV7-8 and J usage is TRBJ1-2; 7 bases match TRBD1. The CDR3 is made up of 14 amino acids. The germline gives CDR1 SGHVS, CDR2 FQNEAQ. V trimming: 5 bases; J trimming: 6 bases; junction bases outside the gene matches: 9. CDR3 loop: CASSLGTVKDGYTF. In nucleotides, the CDR3 is TGTGCCAGCAGCCTTGGGACAGTAAAAGATGGCTACACCTTC.

This clone was observed a handful of times. The genes are TRBV6-5 and TRBJ2-1, with D perhaps matching TRBD1 (6 bases). Trimming shortened V by 5 bases and J by 5 bases, and 10 bases separated the two germline ends. The CDR3 consists of 13 residues. The germline V gene encodes CDR1 MNHEY and CDR2 SVGAGI. The CDR3 reads CASSPDSHNEQFF. The CDR3 nucleotides read TGTGCCAGCAGTCCGGACAGCCACAATGAGCAGTTCTTC.

This clone turned up a few times. The V gene is TRBV28, the J gene TRBJ2-7, with 7 positions matching TRBD1. Germline CDR1 MDHEN, CDR2 SYDVKM. There are 15 residues in the CDR3. Unmatched junction bases numbered 7, after V lost 3 bases and J lost 2 bases. For the CDR3, the DNA is TGTGCCAGCAGTTTTGGGACAGAACCGACCTACGAGCAGTACTTC. This encodes CASSFGTEPTYEQYF.

This CDR3 reads CASSNLAGGTEQFF. DNA for the CDR3: TGTGCCAGCAGTAATCTAGCGGGAGGTACTGAGCAGTTCTTC. J is TRBJ2-1 and V is TRBV28; 11 bases map to TRBD2. The CDR3 runs to 14 residues. The junction had 6 bases not matched to a gene; V was cut back by 5 bases and J by 9 bases. The germline gives CDR1 MDHEN, CDR2 SYDVKM.